The clone carrying this T cell receptor beta chain was detected only a few times. Antigen: not known. The data were obtained in a study of beta chain features in type 1 diabetes. Whole-study results and caveats: Cells expressing TCR highly could be over-represented by cDNA sequencing. Shorter TCRB CDR3s, moderately but significantly so, were found in Type 1 diabetes patients in all four CD4+ subsets.

Investigators reverse transcribed all isolated RNA, so they sequenced expressed TCRB transcripts. Profiled with immunoSEQ multiplex PCR; TCRdb holds only in-frame clones, not every one. The sample holds around 650,000 clones, around an eighth seen once. CD4+ naive, central memory, regulatory and stem cell-like memory subsets were isolated by sorting on CD45RO/CCR7/CD25/CD127/CD95/CD27. CDR1 and CDR2 (germline): MGHDK, SYGVNS. The CDR3 length is 14 residues. V was shortened by 3 bases and J by 8 bases, with 13 bases between the two germline ends. The V gene is TRBV25-1, the J gene TRBJ1-4; D remains ambiguous. The origin of this receptor is a man aged 25-40 years with type 1 diabetes. Sequenced material: naive CD4+ T cells from blood. Here the CDR3 DNA reads TGTGCCAGCAGTGATGCCACACCGGCCGAAAAACTGTTTTTT. This encodes CASSDATPAEKLFF.